Detailed here is one TCR beta chain. What it recognizes is unknown. TCRdb's table, derived via immunoSEQ multiplex PCR, lists solely in-frame clones and lacks some. Of about 1.1 million clones listed, around 78% were seen once; the top ten hold about 0.52%. The CDR3 has 14 amino acids. With 0 bases removed from V and 2 bases from J, the gap between germline ends came to 7 bases. The germline gives CDR1 MGHRA, CDR2 YSYEKL. These data belong to a study of shared clonotypes between healthy human individuals. Whole-study results and caveats: Compared with memory subsets, naive subsets generally had larger estimated richness. Non-shared clonotypes were found to have lower generation probabilities than the clonotypes that were shared by all four of the sorted-subset donors. Researchers sampled only blood; tissue repertoires likely differ.

The TCR originated in a man between 18 and 35 years old in good health. Some clones in this sample may be carry-over from other donors' samples. The sequencing input was memory CD4+ T cells from PBMCs. Regarding subset: CD45RA-negative fraction. This sequence joins TRBV4-1 and TRBJ1-2, with a tentative D call TRBD1 (5 bases). The DNA of the CDR3 is TGCGCCAGCAGCCAAGAGCGGGGCAACTATGGCTACACCTTC. This sequence encodes CASSQERGNYGYTF.